This TCR beta chain was profiled in a study of blood T cell repertoires in COVID-19. Per the study methods: Estimation of nucleated cell counts was performed using reference gene primer amplification. The assay was immunoSEQ multiplex PCR, and TCRdb's table has in-frame clones only and misses some. V and J calls plus clone size are reproduced from that table; the DNA served to infer D and trimming. The sample lists around 130,000 clones, approximately 90% occurring once. CDR1 and CDR2 from the germline V gene are MNHEY and SMNVEV (reference sequence). Unmatched junction bases numbered 12, after V lost 5 bases and J lost 5 bases. The CDR3 is 17 residues long.

Sequenced: peripheral blood. This TCR derives from a man aged 40-49 years with acute or convalescent COVID-19. The chain has TRBV27 and TRBJ1-5, with TRBD1 matching over 10 bases. DNA of the CDR3: TGTGCCAGCAGTCCACTTAGGACAGGGGGACTCTATCAGCCCCAGCATTTT. The encoded protein is CASSPLRTGGLYQPQHF.